Below, 28 T cell receptor beta chains from the same sample are listed, as sequenced in a study of tumor and adjacent non-tumor tissue in lung cancer. TCRbeta libraries were built with three rounds of nested PCR, modified from ARM-PCR. TCRdb reprocessed the multiplex PCR reads via MiXCR and lists one record per CDR3 protein. Of 55,000 to 70,000 distinct CDR3 sequences detected, about 60% appear once; the ten largest clones hold 20% to 25%. RNA was extracted from bulk tissue without any cell sorting. Sequencing input: lung tumor tissue. The receptor source for this set is a man aged 50-60 years with non-small cell lung cancer.

As concerns this clonotype: This could be a read error, since a much larger clone is one nucleotide away. The chain combines TRBV6-6 with TRBJ1-1; D is undetermined. CDR3 size: 11 residues. Germline CDR1 MNHNY, CDR2 SVGAGI (reference sequence). The CDR3 region is CGSTSGPEAFF. CDR3 DNA sequence: TGTGGCAGCACTTCAGGACCAGAAGCTTTCTTT.

Of note for this clonotype: A much larger clone lies one base from this, so it may be a read error. The chain couples TRBV6-1 to TRBJ1-2; D is perhaps TRBD1 (5 bases). The CDR3 length is 11 residues. The germline V and J ends were trimmed by 6 bases and 13 bases, with 15 bases remaining between them. Germline V gene data show CDR1 as MNHNS and CDR2 as SASEGT. The CDR3 coding sequence is TGTGCCAGCAGGCCACGGGGGAGAGTCACCTTC. It encodes CASRPRGRVTF.

This clonotype was detected ten times or more. V is TRBV10-1 and J is TRBJ2-2; TRBD1 matches at 8 bases. Trimming cost V 5 bases and J 2 bases; bases outside gene matches: 7. CDR1 is WNHNN, CDR2 SYGVQD, per germline (reference sequence). The CDR3 runs to 16 residues. The DNA of the CDR3 is TGCGCCAGCAGTAACGGACAGGGCGCAAACACCGGGGAGCTGTTTTTT. Its translation: CASSNGQGANTGELFF.

The CDR3 region is CASSSGQDLKTIYF. The CDR3 DNA is TGTGCCAGCAGCTCCGGACAGGATCTGAAAACCATATATTTT. This sequence joins TRBV11-2 and TRBJ1-3; 7 nucleotides line up with TRBD1. The CDR3 is made up of 14 amino acids. Germline CDR1 is SGHAT and CDR2 is FQNNGV. Trimming at V came to 4 bases and at J to 10 bases, leaving 10 bases not matched to a gene.

As regards this clonotype: Possible read error: a much larger clone is one base away. The chain combines TRBV6-1 with TRBJ2-2; no reliable D call. Trimming took 3 bases from V and 1 from J, leaving 9 bases between them. Germline V gene sequence: CDR1 MNHNS, CDR2 SASEGT. The CDR3 is made up of 15 amino acids. In nucleotides, the CDR3 is TGTGCCAGCAGTGAGCCCCTCTTGAACACCGGGGAGCTGTTTTTT. Its translation is CASSEPLLNTGELFF.

The sample holds a few counts of this clonotype. A much larger clone is a single base away; this may be a read error. This chain uses TRBV5-6 with TRBJ2-5, with TRBD1 identical over 7 bases. The CDR3 has 13 amino acids. Germline CDR1 SGHDT, CDR2 YYEEEE. Trimming at V came to 6 bases and at J to 2 bases, leaving 4 bases not matched to a gene. The CDR3 spells CASNSDRQETQYF. CDR3 in DNA: TGTGCCAGCAACTCGGACAGGCAAGAGACCCAGTACTTC.

As for this clonotype: Sequence at one end of the junction differs from germline and may be a read error. CDR3 sequence (DNA): TGTCCCAGCAGCCCCTTGGGGGGTAACGACGAGCAGTACTTC. Its translation is CPSSPLGGNDEQYF. The J gene is TRBJ2-7, the V gene TRBV4-2, with D maybe TRBD2 (6 bases). CDR1 is LGHNA and CDR2 is YNFKEQ in the germline V gene. The CDR3 is made up of 14 amino acids.

This clonotype has a count of ten or more. The chain joins TRBV6-2 or TRBV6-3 to TRBJ2-7; 13 nucleotides align to TRBD2. The CDR3 totals 15 residues. Unmatched junction bases numbered 3, after V lost 2 bases and J lost 5 bases. CDR1 and CDR2 from the germline V gene are MNHEY and SVGEGT. CDR3 amino acids: CASSYEGLAGNEQYF. The CDR3 DNA reads as TGTGCCAGCAGTTACGAGGGACTAGCGGGAAACGAGCAGTACTTC.

On this clonotype: Its ends do not fully match the called genes, so a read error is possible. The rearrangement links TRBV11-2 to TRBJ2-5; D may match TRBD1 or TRBD2 (5 bases each). CDR1 is SGHAT and CDR2 is FQNNGV in the germline V gene. This CDR3 is 15 amino acids long. CDR3 in amino acids: CASNSHGDGQETQYF. CDR3 DNA: TGCGCCAGCAACTCCCACGGGGACGGCCAAGAGACCCAGTACTTC. The complete variable domain, with remaining parts taken from reference TRBV11-2 and TRBJ2-5, reads EAGVAQSPRYKIIEKRQSVAFWCNPISGHATLYWYQQILGQGPKLLIQFQNNGVVDDSQLPKDRFSAERLKGVDSTLKIQPAKLEDSAVYLCASNSHGDGQETQYFGPGTRLLVL.

This clonotype has only one observation. Relative to the germline gene, one junction end is altered; a read error may explain this. The chain carries TRBV11-1 and TRBJ2-2; tentatively, D is TRBD2 (6 bases). CDR1 and CDR2 (germline): SGHAT, FQDESV (reference sequence). The CDR3 length is 14 residues. This chain's CDR3 is CASSFQGRPREPFF. DNA of the CDR3: TGTGCCAGTAGTTTTCAGGGTCGGCCTCGGGAGCCGTTTTTT. The variable domain in full, completed from reference TRBV11-1 and TRBJ2-2, reads EAEVAQSPRYKITEKSQAVAFWCDPISGHATLYWYRQILGQGPELLVQFQDESVVDDSQLPKDRFSAERLKGVDSTLKIQPAELGDSAMYLCASSFQGRPREPFFGEGSRLTVL.

In this sample, this clonotype turned up many times. J is TRBJ2-5 and V is TRBV5-5; D might be TRBD1 (6 bases). CDR3 length equals 14 residues. CDR1 and CDR2 from the germline V gene are SGHKS and YYEKEE (reference sequence). Trimming shortened V by 3 bases and J by 2 bases, and 11 bases separated the two germline ends. The CDR3: CASSSGTGQETQYF. In DNA form, the CDR3 reads TGTGCCAGCAGCTCAGGTACAGGGCAAGAGACCCAGTACTTC.

This clonotype appeared a single time. The chain recombines TRBV4-1 with TRBJ2-2, with D possibly being TRBD1 or TRBD2 (6 bases each). The CDR3 runs to 15 residues. From germline, CDR1 is MGHRA and CDR2 YSYEKL. The DNA for the CDR3 is TGCGTCAGAAGCCAAGAGAGGGGGGACGCCGGGGAGCTGTTTTTT. Translating it yields CVRSQERGDAGELFF.

Note on this clonotype: Lacking the conserved final phenylalanine or tryptophan, this CDR3 likely reflects a read error. This chain connects TRBV11-2 to TRBJ1-6, with a possible D match to TRBD1 (6 bases). The CDR3 totals 16 residues. The germline V gene encodes CDR1 SGHAT and CDR2 FQNNGV. The CDR3 DNA reads as TGTGCTAGCAACTTCTCGGGACACAACTATAATTCACCCCTCCACCTT. Protein sequence: CASNFSGHNYNSPLHL.

With respect to this clonotype: This may stem from a read error, because a much larger clone lies one nucleotide away. V usage is TRBV28 and J usage is TRBJ2-7; a possible D gene is TRBD2 (6 bases). Germline values: CDR1 MDHEN, CDR2 SYDVKM. CDR3 length: 16 residues. CDR3 sequence (DNA): TGTGCCAGCAGTCGACCGCTCGGGCGGGACTCCTACGAGGAGTACTTC. This translates into CASSRPLGRDSYEEYF.

Comments on this clonotype: A much larger clone lies a single base off, so this may be a read error. This chain connects TRBV6-2 or TRBV6-3 to TRBJ2-3, with a tentative D call TRBD2 (5 bases). The germline CDR1 and CDR2 sequences are MNHEY and SVGEGT. The CDR3 has 14 amino acids. Trimming took 7 bases from V and 7 from J, leaving 18 bases between them. The CDR3 protein is CASKSRGNEYTQYF. The CDR3 DNA reads TGTGCCAGCAAATCTAGAGGGAACGAGTATACGCAGTATTTT.

As to this clonotype: A read error may produce the germline difference seen at one junction end. The V gene is TRBV5-1, the J gene TRBJ2-5, with D unclear. The CDR3 sequence is 12 residues long. Per the germline V gene, CDR1 is SGHRS and CDR2 is YFSETQ. This chain's CDR3 is CASSLGWGTQYF. The CDR3 DNA follows: TGCGCTAGCAGCCTCGGTTGGGGGACCCAGTACTTC.

About this clonotype: This likely comes from a read error, as the CDR3 has no conserved phenylalanine or tryptophan at its end. This chain joins TRBV6-2 or TRBV6-3 and TRBJ2-2, with 8 bases identical to TRBD2. CDR3 length equals 14 residues. The V gene's germline CDR1 is MNHEY and CDR2 SVGEGT. Trimming removed 7 bases from V and 5 bases from J; junction bases left unmatched: 6. CDR3 residues: CASKRLAPTGELFL. Here the CDR3 DNA reads TGTGCCAGCAAACGACTAGCGCCTACCGGGGAGCTGTTTTTA.

For this clonotype: The conserved final phenylalanine or tryptophan is absent from the CDR3, which likely points to a read error. The gene calls are TRBV5-6 and TRBJ2-7, with a tentative D call TRBD1 (5 bases). The V and J ends lost 0 bases and 0 bases respectively, with 10 bases between them. Germline V gives CDR1 SGHDT, CDR2 YYEEEE. The CDR3 runs to 15 residues. CDR3 in amino acids: CASSLDRIHSYEQYL. The CDR3 nucleotides read TGTGCCAGCAGCTTGGACAGGATACACTCCTACGAGCAGTACCTC.

This clonotype was seen only once. The chain employs TRBV24-1 and TRBJ2-5; D possibly matches TRBD1 or TRBD2 (5 bases each). There are 14 residues in the CDR3. Trimming took off 8 bases at V and 9 bases at J, with 21 bases between the two ends. Looked up from germline, CDR1 is KGHDR and CDR2 is SFDVKD. Here the CDR3 reads CATTEPGTVNAQYF. The CDR3 DNA reads TGTGCCACCACTGAACCCGGGACGGTCAACGCCCAGTACTTC.

In regard to this clonotype: A much larger clone is a single base away; this may be a read error. J is TRBJ2-2 and V is TRBV4-1; tentatively, D is TRBD2 (5 bases). This CDR3 is built from 16 residues. Trimming pared 1 base from V and 3 bases from J, leaving 12 bases between. In germline, CDR1 is MGHRA, CDR2 YSYEKL. The CDR3 region has the DNA TGCGCCAGCAGCCAAGGGCCGGCCGGGGACACCGGGGAGCTGTTTTTT. Its protein product is CASSQGPAGDTGELFF.

Comment on this clonotype: Compared with germline, one end of the junction differs, possibly owing to a read error. DNA for the CDR3: TGCGTCAGCAGCCAGGAGGGACTAGCGGGAGGTCCCTACAATGTGCAGTTCTTC. Protein sequence: CVSSQEGLAGGPYNVQFF. V gene TRBV4-1 combines with J gene TRBJ2-1, with 15 bases fitting TRBD2. This CDR3 is 18 amino acids long. Germline V lookup: CDR1 MGHRA, CDR2 YSYEKL.

With respect to this clonotype: Germline is not matched at one junction end, which may reflect a read error. This chain uses TRBV6-5 with TRBJ2-1; 7 positions agree with TRBD2. This CDR3 spans 15 amino acids. Germline-derived CDR1 and CDR2 are MNHEY and SVGAGI. CDR3 coding DNA: TGTGTCAGCCGACTGGCTAGCGGAGTTTACGATGAGCAGTTCTTC. Translated, it gives CVSRLASGVYDEQFF.

Points on this clonotype: Germline is not matched at one junction end, which may reflect a read error. This sequence joins TRBV11-2 and TRBJ1-6, with 9 positions matching TRBD1. The CDR3 length is 15 residues. CDR1 and CDR2 from the germline V gene are SGHAT and FQNNGV. CDR3 nucleotide sequence: TGTGTCAGCAGCCCGGACAGGGGCCACAATTCACCCTTCCACTTT. It translates to CVSSPDRGHNSPFHF.

As for this clonotype: This may be a read error, as it is one base from a much larger clone. The chain has TRBV2 and TRBJ2-7, with D perhaps TRBD1 (5 bases). CDR3 length: 14 residues. From germline, CDR1 is SNHLY and CDR2 FYNNEI. The CDR3 sequence is CVSSESTATYEQYF. CDR3 bases: TGTGTCAGCAGTGAATCGACAGCTACCTACGAGCAGTACTTC.

In the case of this clonotype: Relative to the germline gene, one junction end is altered; a read error may explain this. V and J are TRBV5-5 and TRBJ2-6, with D possibly TRBD1 on 6 matching bases. The CDR3 length is 19 residues. CDR1 is SGHKS, CDR2 YYEKEE, per germline (reference sequence). The CDR3 loop reads CASNLDSSAVSSRANILTF. Here the CDR3 DNA reads TGTGCCAGCAACTTGGACAGTAGTGCCGTCTCTTCAAGGGCCAACATCCTGACTTTC.

On this clonotype itself: A much bigger clone sits one base away, suggesting this may be a read error. The chain recombines TRBV6-5 with TRBJ1-1; 7 bases are a match to TRBD1. CDR3 size: 14 residues. Germline values: CDR1 MNHEY, CDR2 SVGAGI. The DNA of the CDR3 is TGTGCAGTAAAGAAAGGGGGCTCAAACACTGAAGCTTTCTTT. Amino acid sequence: CAVKKGGSNTEAFF.

This clonotype turned up a few times. This rearrangement joins TRBV5-1 to TRBJ2-1; possibly TRBD1 for D (6 bases). V lost 3 bases, J lost 4 bases, and 11 bases lay in between. There are 14 residues in the CDR3. Germline CDR1 reads SGHRS; CDR2 reads YFSETQ. The CDR3 region has the DNA TGCGCCAGCAGCTCGACAGGATCTTACAATGAGCAGTTCTTC. It translates to CASSSTGSYNEQFF.

Many counts were recorded for this clonotype. The J gene is TRBJ1-1, the V gene TRBV5-4, with D uncertain. Germline-derived CDR1 and CDR2 are SGHNT and YYREEE (reference sequence). There are 13 residues in the CDR3. Trimming removed 0 bases from V and 4 bases from J, with 7 bases in between. CDR3 sequence (DNA): TGTGCCAGCAGCTTGGAAGGGATCACTGAAGCTTTCTTT. Translating it yields CASSLEGITEAFF.